A selection of T cell receptor beta chains follows, all from one sample in a study of Graves' ophthalmopathy and Graves' hyperthyroidism. In TCRdb, the multiplex PCR reads were re-called with MiXCR into one record per CDR3 protein. The sample comprises roughly 51,000 distinct CDR3 sequences, about 50% of which are singletons, and roughly a quarter rests with the top ten. Sequencing was carried out using peripheral blood. The origin of the receptors is an adult man with Graves' ophthalmopathy. Both conserved end residues are part of each CDR3. A D gene is named only where the DNA matches it firmly. For some rows the clone size is stated as once, few or many, or as a class when expanded; others skip it.

length: 14
V: TRBV4-1
D: NA
size: many
J: TRBJ1-1
DNA: TGCGCCAGCCGCCCCGGTCAGGGGAACACTGAAGCTTTCTTT
CDR3: CASRPGQGNTEAFF

length: 11
V: TRBV6-5
D: TRBD1
size: many
J: TRBJ1-2
DNA: TGTGCCACCAGACAGGGTTATGGCTACACCTTC
CDR3: CATRQGYGYTF

length: 15
V: TRBV12-3/TRBV12-4
D: TRBD1
size: many
J: TRBJ1-3
DNA: TGTGCCAGCAGTTCCGACAGGGGGTCATTAAACACCATATATTTT
CDR3: CASSSDRGSLNTIYF

length: 11
V: TRBV24-1
D: NA
size: NA
J: TRBJ2-7
DNA: TGTGCCACCAGCCTTAGGGGTGAGCAGTACTTC
CDR3: CATSLRGEQYF

length: 17
V: TRBV20-1
D: TRBD2
size: few
J: TRBJ2-1
DNA: TGCAGTGCTACCTGGACTAGCGGGGCGGAGCTTGGGAATGAGCAGTTCTTC
CDR3: CSATWTSGAELGNEQFF

length: 14
V: TRBV5-1
D: TRBD2
size: NA
J: TRBJ2-7
DNA: TGCGCCAGCAGTCGGCCTAGCGGAGCCTACGAGCAGTACTTC
CDR3: CASSRPSGAYEQYF

length: 14
V: TRBV2
D: NA
size: NA
J: TRBJ1-1
DNA: TGTGCCAGCAGTGTAGAAGCGTACAGGGTCGAAGCTTTCTTT
CDR3: CASSVEAYRVEAFF

length: 15
V: TRBV5-1
D: NA
size: NA
J: TRBJ1-4
DNA: TGCGCCAGCAGCTTGGCCGGGAGGGCTAATGAAAAACTGTTTTTT
CDR3: CASSLAGRANEKLFF

length: 14
V: TRBV9
D: TRBD1
size: NA
J: TRBJ1-3
DNA: TGTGCCAGTAGCGCGGGGACAGATGGAAACACCATATATTTT
CDR3: CASSAGTDGNTIYF

length: 14
V: TRBV5-1
D: NA
size: NA
J: TRBJ1-2
DNA: TGCGCCAGCGCCCCAACGACGGGTAATTATGGCTACACCTTC
CDR3: CASAPTTGNYGYTF

length: 12
V: TRBV6-2/TRBV6-3
D: TRBD2
size: NA
J: TRBJ2-1
DNA: TGTGCACCCGGGGGGGCCGACAATGAGCAGTTCTTC
CDR3: CAPGGADNEQFF

length: 15
V: TRBV7-2
D: NA
size: NA
J: TRBJ2-2
DNA: TGTGCCAGCAGCTCCAGGCTAGCGACCTACAATGAGCTGTTTTTT
CDR3: CASSSRLATYNELFF

length: 12
V: TRBV10-1
D: NA
size: many
J: TRBJ2-3
DNA: TGCGCCAGCAGCAAAGATACAGATACGCAGTATTTT
CDR3: CASSKDTDTQYF

length: 16
V: TRBV5-1
D: TRBD2
size: NA
J: TRBJ2-3
DNA: TGCGCCAGCAGCTGGACCGTCACGGGGGGGAAAGATACGCAGTATTTT
CDR3: CASSWTVTGGKDTQYF

length: 14
V: TRBV3-1
D: NA
size: NA
J: TRBJ1-1
DNA: TGTGCCAGCAGCCAAGACGGCGTGAACACTGAAGCTTTCTTT
CDR3: CASSQDGVNTEAFF

length: 14
V: TRBV7-2
D: NA
size: NA
J: TRBJ1-2
DNA: TGTGCCAGCAGCCACCCAGGAGCTAACTATGGCTACACCTTC
CDR3: CASSHPGANYGYTF

length: 15
V: TRBV29-1
D: TRBD1
size: few
J: TRBJ2-2
DNA: TGCAGCGTTGAAGAGGCGGGACAGGGGACCGGGGAGCTGTTTTTT
CDR3: CSVEEAGQGTGELFF

length: 15
V: TRBV15
D: NA
size: NA
J: TRBJ2-7
DNA: TGTGCCTCCAGCAGAGCTGGAAAGCCCTCCTACGAGCAGTACTTC
CDR3: CASSRAGKPSYEQYF

length: 16
V: TRBV7-6
D: TRBD2
size: NA
J: TRBJ2-7
DNA: TGTGCCAGCAGCTTAGCCCCGGCTAGCGGACACTACGAGCAGTACTTC
CDR3: CASSLAPASGHYEQYF

length: 14
V: TRBV20-1
D: NA
size: NA
J: TRBJ2-1
DNA: TGCAGTGGCAGGACACCCGACACCTACAATGAGCAGTTCTTC
CDR3: CSGRTPDTYNEQFF

length: 12
V: TRBV7-6
D: NA
size: many
J: TRBJ2-5
DNA: TGTGCCAGCAGTTCCAGCGTTGAGACCCAGTACTTC
CDR3: CASSSSVETQYF

length: 15
V: TRBV6-1
D: TRBD2
size: medium-sized
J: TRBJ2-7
DNA: TGTGCCAGCCGGGGGGGACTAGCGGGGCTCTACGAGCAGTACTTC
CDR3: CASRGGLAGLYEQYF

length: 13
V: TRBV5-4
D: NA
size: NA
J: TRBJ2-7
DNA: TGTGCCAGCAGCTCACATAGCTCCTACGAGCAGTACTTC
CDR3: CASSSHSSYEQYF

length: 15
V: TRBV15
D: NA
size: few
J: TRBJ1-2
DNA: TGTGCCACCAGCAGAGGGGCAAGGGCTCTTGGTGGCTACACCTTC
CDR3: CATSRGARALGGYTF